This TCR beta chain derives from a study of sequential checkpoint blockade in melanoma. About the study: After both sequences, patients received maintenance nivolumab. DNA from around 87 pretreatment tumor samples underwent TCRβ immunosequencing.

Whole-study findings and limits: Mutational load did not correlate with tumor T-cell fraction or clonality. Response in arm A was associated with pretreatment TIL clonality.

Regarding this clone: Its antigen is not identified.

Stated treatment: randomized to nivolumab then ipilimumab (arm A) or the reverse (arm B). Profiled with immunoSEQ multiplex PCR; TCRdb holds only in-frame clones, not every one. The sample gives tens of thousands of clones, 30% to 35% of which show up once; 1.5% to 2% is in the top ten. Per the germline V gene, CDR1 is SGDLS and CDR2 is YYNGEE. The CDR3 is 15 residues long. With 4 bases removed from V and 5 bases from J, the gap between germline ends came to 15 bases. The chain is built from TRBV9 and TRBJ1-4, with D possibly matching TRBD1 (5 bases). Sequences were derived from tumor tissue (inferred from file names), sampled from a patient given nivolumab and ipilimumab in sequence. The sequence derives from a human donor with melanoma. The CDR3 region is CASSQGPGNNEKLFF. The CDR3 DNA sequence: TGTGCCAGCAGCCAGGGTCCGGGAAACAATGAAAAACTGTTTTTT.